The clone carrying this TCR beta chain occurred many times. Its antigen is not identified. The data stem from a study of HIV-infected patients and healthy controls. Study-level results: CDR3 sharing between individuals was lower in HIV-infected patients than in healthy controls.

cDNA was made from approximately 0.55 ug RNA using alpha and beta constant primers. Each of the alpha and beta chains got its own library through chain-specific third strand synthesis with indices. All rearrangements within a chain used one primer pair; cDNA molecules carried barcodes. TCRdb passed the 5' RACE reads through MiXCR, listing each CDR3 protein once. The table lists 19,000 or so distinct CDR3 sequences, 9% to 15% of them singletons. The germline V and J ends were trimmed by 6 bases and 1 base, with 13 bases remaining between them. The germline gives CDR1 MDHEN, CDR2 SYDVKM. This CDR3 is built from 15 residues. Whole blood was used without fractionation, so all unsorted peripheral T cells were included. The RNA source was an approximately 2.4 ml peripheral blood draw.

Sequenced material: blood. The V and J genes are TRBV28 and TRBJ1-5; D gene ambiguous. This receptor was obtained from an adult in good health. The CDR3, as DNA: TGTGCCAGCAGCCCCATGGCGGGGAGCAATCAGCCCCAGCATTTT. Residues: CASSPMAGSNQPQHF.